The clone carrying this TCR beta chain occurred many times. No antigen is known for it. The source of the sample is a study of T cells in Graves' hyperthyroidism and ophthalmopathy. Amplified regions were TCR beta CDR3 sequences from RNA transcripts. HTBI primers were employed in a first-round RT-PCR of the TCR CDR3. Each CDR3 protein is one row after TCRdb ran MiXCR on the multiplex PCR reads. The table includes about half a million distinct CDR3 sequences, 20% detected once. The length of the CDR3 is 13 residues. Trimming took 4 bases from V and 5 from J, leaving 11 bases between them. From germline, CDR1 is LGHDT and CDR2 YNNKEL (reference sequence). Ophthalmopathy cases met thresholds of Clinical Activity Score at least 3, NOSPECS grade at least 4 and duration under 3 months. Findings and caveats of the study: In the analysis, a 13 V-J model separated ophthalmopathy from stable hyperthyroidism. Also found in blood were most expanded thyroid clonotypes above 0.001.

V gene TRBV3-1 combines with J gene TRBJ2-5; a weak D match, TRBD2 (6 bases). The material sequenced was blood. The TCR sequence derives from a man between 40 and 49 years old with Graves' ophthalmopathy. CDR3 DNA sequence: TGTGCCAGCAGCCGCCTCCTAGCGGAGACCCAGTACTTC. Amino acid sequence: CASSRLLAETQYF.